These 5 T cell receptor beta chains originate from one sample sequenced in a study of identical twins (dated by TCRdb to 2016 to 2018). The receptor library was made with 5' RACE. Sequenced on an Illumina HiSeq 2000. The public reads were reprocessed in TCRdb via fastp at Q25 and MiXCR, keeping in-frame beta chains. Each entry is one CDR3 protein sequence, shown with its most common DNA and genes. The sample yields about 660,000 distinct CDR3 sequences; 8.6% were counted once. Jointly, the top ten make up 0.98% of the sample. These data were likewise used in another study, on yellow fever vaccine responses in identical twins.

The sequencing sample was made of PBMCs. The receptor source for this set is a young woman in good health.

This clonotype was seen a few times. The V and J genes are TRBV6-2 or TRBV6-3 and TRBJ2-2; D is possibly TRBD2 (7 bases). Trimming took off 6 bases at V and 0 bases at J, with 23 bases between the two ends. The V gene's germline CDR1 is MNHEY and CDR2 SVGEGT. The length of the CDR3 is 19 residues. CDR3 in amino acids: CASSPDSGVLAANTGELFF. The DNA of the CDR3 is TGTGCCAGCAGCCCGGACAGCGGGGTTCTAGCGGCGAACACCGGGGAGCTGTTTTTT.

The chain links TRBV7-2 to TRBJ2-7; tentatively, D is TRBD2 (6 bases). V lost 5 bases and J lost 7, with 9 bases in between. Looked up from germline, CDR1 is SGHTA and CDR2 is FQGNSA. The CDR3 is 11 residues long. DNA of the CDR3: TGTGCCAGCAGCCGGGGGTGGGAGCAGTACTTC. Translated, it gives CASSRGWEQYF.

This clonotype turned up a few times. V usage is TRBV4-1 and J usage is TRBJ2-3, with 11 bases lining up with TRBD2. The CDR3 is made up of 18 amino acids. J lost 1 base, V lost 1 base, and 7 bases had no gene match. In germline, CDR1 is MGHRA, CDR2 YSYEKL. The CDR3 region is CASSQGTSGRRGTDTQYF. The CDR3 DNA reads TGCGCCAGCAGCCAAGGAACTAGCGGGAGACGGGGCACAGATACGCAGTATTTT.

V usage is TRBV29-1 and J usage is TRBJ1-2, with D perhaps TRBD1 (5 bases). This CDR3 has 11 amino acids. The V end was cut by 3 bases, the J end by 8 bases, with 10 bases between. CDR1 is SQVTM and CDR2 is ANQGSEA in the germline V gene. CDR3 sequence: CSVDREGGYTF. The CDR3 bases are TGCAGCGTTGACAGGGAAGGAGGCTACACCTTC.

This chain joins TRBV28 and TRBJ1-1, with 8 bases that match TRBD1. V was pared by 6 bases and J by 5 bases, with 17 bases of the junction left unmatched. From germline, CDR1 is MDHEN and CDR2 SYDVKM. The CDR3 runs 17 residues. The CDR3 DNA reads as TGTGCCAGCAGCTACCCCTTAGGGACAGGAGTATCAACTGAAGCTTTCTTT. As protein: CASSYPLGTGVSTEAFF. The full variable domain, rest sourced from reference TRBV28 and TRBJ1-1, is DVKVTQSSRYLVKRTGEKVFLECVQDMDHENMFWYRQDPGLGLRLIYFSYDVKMKEKGDIPEGYSVSREKKERFSLILESASTNQTSMYLCASSYPLGTGVSTEAFFGQGTRLTVV.